This T cell receptor (beta chain) was sequenced for a study of shared clonotypes between healthy human individuals. General study findings and limits: Clonotypes not shared had lower generation probabilities than those common to all four donors.

In germline, CDR1 is SGHRS, CDR2 YFSETQ. The CDR3 has 16 residues. V lost 2 bases and J lost 0, with 15 bases in between. A word on this clone: The antigen is unknown.

Data came from immunoSEQ multiplex PCR; TCRdb stores just in-frame clones and leaves some out. The table lists some 1,100,000 clones, approximately 80% of them singletons. The sequence derives from a man younger than 35 in good health. Some clones in this sample may be carry-over from other donors' samples. The chain is built from TRBV5-1 and TRBJ2-7; weak D call: TRBD2 (6 bases). Sequenced: memory CD4+ T cells from PBMCs. Subset given: CD45RA-negative fraction. This CDR3 reads CASSFGGKGSSYEQYF. The CDR3 nucleotides are TGCGCCAGCAGCTTCGGAGGGAAGGGGTCCTCCTACGAGCAGTACTTC.